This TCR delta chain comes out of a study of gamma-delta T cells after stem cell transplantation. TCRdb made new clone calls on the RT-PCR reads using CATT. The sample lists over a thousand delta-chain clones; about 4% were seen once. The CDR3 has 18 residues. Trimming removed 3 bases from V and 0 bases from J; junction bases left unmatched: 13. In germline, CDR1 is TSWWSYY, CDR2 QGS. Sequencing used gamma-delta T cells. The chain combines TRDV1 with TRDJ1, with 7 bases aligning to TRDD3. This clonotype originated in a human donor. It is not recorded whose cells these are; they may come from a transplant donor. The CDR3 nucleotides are TGTGCTCTTGGGGACCGCTTCCCTTTGGGGGACGACACCGATAAACTCATCTTT. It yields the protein CALGDRFPLGDDTDKLIF.